A single sample gave rise to the 13 T cell receptor beta chains below, sequenced in a study of cytomegalovirus exposure and HLA in healthy donors. PCR amplification relied on 60 Vbeta primers (plus 13 Jbeta primers). Repertoires were generated with immunoSEQ multiplex PCR, while TCRdb's copy carries only in-frame clones and drops some. Among some 170,000 clones listed, 60% to 85% were seen once. The sample was PBMCs. These receptors all come from a woman aged 50 to 65 in good health and CMV-seropositive.

Comments on this clone: At one of its ends the junction is not consistent with the germline gene, which may arise from a read error. The rearrangement links TRBV2 to TRBJ1-2; weak D call: TRBD1 (5 bases). Germline CDR1 SNHLY, CDR2 FYNNEI. The CDR3 length is 14 residues. CDR3 nucleotides: TGTGCCAGCAGAGAAGCCAGGGATAGTTATGGCTACACCTTC. This gives the protein CASREARDSYGYTF.

This clone was detected a few times. This sequence joins TRBV19 and TRBJ1-1; 8 bases fit TRBD1. The CDR3 has 14 residues. Germline CDR1 and CDR2: LNHDA and SQIVND (reference sequence). Trimming removed 5 bases from V and 4 bases from J; junction bases left unmatched: 6. CDR3 in DNA: TGTGCCAGTAGTTTCGGACAGGGAGGCACTGAAGCTTTCTTT. It codes for CASSFGQGGTEAFF. Combining the CDR3 with reference TRBV19 and TRBJ1-1 gives the whole variable domain DGGITQSPKYLFRKEGQNVTLSCEQNLNHDAMYWYRQDPGQGLRLIYYSQIVNDFQKGDIAEGYSVSREKKESFPLTVTSAQKNPTAFYLCASSFGQGGTEAFFGQGTRLTVV.

The gene calls are TRBV27 and TRBJ1-2; TRBD1 matches 12 bases. The CDR3 is 15 amino acids. J lost 7 bases, V lost 5 bases, and 8 bases had no gene match. Germline loops: CDR1 MNHEY, CDR2 SMNVEV (reference sequence). CDR3 in amino acids: CASSPYRDRGPGYTF. The CDR3 region has the DNA TGTGCCAGCAGTCCCTACCGGGACAGGGGGCCTGGCTACACCTTC.

The chain carries TRBV19 and TRBJ1-6; 10 bases align to TRBD1. The CDR3 is 13 residues long. Germline CDR1 LNHDA, CDR2 SQIVND (reference sequence). V trimming: 9 bases; J trimming: 7 bases; junction bases outside the gene matches: 3. CDR3 bases: TGTGCCAGCGGGACAGGGGAAAATTCACCCCTCCACTTT. Translating it yields CASGTGENSPLHF.

The V and J genes are TRBV5-1 and TRBJ2-3; TRBD2 aligns across 9 bases. CDR1 and CDR2 (germline): SGHRS, YFSETQ. The CDR3 is 16 amino acids. V was pared by 0 bases and J by 4 bases, with 6 bases of the junction left unmatched. The CDR3 loop is CASSLVAGGGSDTQYF. As DNA, the CDR3 is TGCGCCAGCAGCTTGGTCGCGGGGGGGGGTTCAGATACGCAGTATTTT.

The V and J genes are TRBV6-1 and TRBJ1-5; D not resolved. Germline CDR1 and CDR2: MNHNS and SASEGT. V was cut by 5 bases and J by 3 bases, with 14 bases left in between. The length of the CDR3 is 15 residues. The CDR3 coding sequence is TGTGCCAGCAGTCGGCGAGGGTCGTACAATCAGCCCCAGCATTTT. Its protein product is CASSRRGSYNQPQHF.

Details on this clone: The junction does not match germline at one end; this may be a read error. This chain joins TRBV25-1 and TRBJ1-6; D may be TRBD1 (6 bases). The CDR3 covers 15 residues. Per germline, CDR1 MGHDK and CDR2 SYGVNS. Here the CDR3 reads CASTQGTSRNSPLRF. For the CDR3, the DNA is TGTGCCAGCACCCAGGGGACATCTCGTAATTCACCCCTCCGCTTT.

This clone was counted only a few times. This sequence joins TRBV6-6 and TRBJ1-2, with D unclear. The CDR3 consists of 13 residues. V was pared by 1 base and J by 10 bases, with 13 bases between. Germline lookup yields CDR1 MNHNY and CDR2 SVGAGI (reference sequence). CDR3 DNA: TGTGCCAGCAGTTACTTACGGGGAGGCGACTACACCTTC. This codes for CASSYLRGGDYTF.

The V and J genes are TRBV2 and TRBJ2-1, with 8 bases that match TRBD2. The CDR3 contains 12 residues. The V gene end was trimmed by 6 bases and the J gene end by 6 bases; junction bases not matched to a gene: 1. The germline CDR1 and CDR2 sequences are SNHLY and FYNNEI. This CDR3 reads CASSGLANEQFF. DNA of the CDR3: TGTGCCAGCAGCGGACTAGCCAATGAGCAGTTCTTC.

The rearrangement joins TRBV18 to TRBJ1-3, with 8 bases aligning to TRBD1. V was clipped by 0 bases and J by 4 bases; unmatched bases: 5. This CDR3 has 16 residues. Germline V gives CDR1 KGHSH, CDR2 LQKENI. The CDR3: CASSPPNRGSGNTIYF. As DNA, the CDR3 is TGTGCCAGCTCACCACCGAACAGGGGGTCCGGAAACACCATATATTTT.

The sample holds a few counts of this clone. The V gene is TRBV7-6, the J gene TRBJ1-1; D may be TRBD1 (5 bases). CDR3 length: 16 residues. Germline-derived CDR1 and CDR2 are SGHVS and FNYEAQ. Trimming took 5 bases from V and 2 from J, leaving 18 bases between them. Here the CDR3 reads CASSNAPDRTNTEAFF. Written as DNA, the CDR3 is TGTGCCAGCAGCAACGCCCCCGACAGAACTAACACTGAAGCTTTCTTT.

This clone was recorded only once. This chain connects TRBV7-9 to TRBJ2-1, with TRBD1 identical over 9 bases. CDR1 is SEHNR, CDR2 FQNEAQ, per germline (reference sequence). This CDR3 is built from 14 residues. J was trimmed by 8 bases and V by 3 bases; bases with no gene match: 5. This CDR3 reads CASSFDRGIDEQFF. The DNA for the CDR3 is TGTGCCAGCAGCTTCGACAGGGGGATCGATGAGCAGTTCTTC.

The chain has TRBV5-4 and TRBJ1-2; the D gene is possibly TRBD1 (6 bases). The CDR3 spans 13 residues. Germline V CDR1 and CDR2: SGHNT, YYREEE (reference sequence). The ends were cut back, 0 bases at V and 6 bases at J, with 9 bases in the middle. CDR3 residues: CASSLDTGNGYTF. Written as DNA, the CDR3 is TGTGCCAGCAGCTTGGATACAGGGAATGGCTACACCTTC.